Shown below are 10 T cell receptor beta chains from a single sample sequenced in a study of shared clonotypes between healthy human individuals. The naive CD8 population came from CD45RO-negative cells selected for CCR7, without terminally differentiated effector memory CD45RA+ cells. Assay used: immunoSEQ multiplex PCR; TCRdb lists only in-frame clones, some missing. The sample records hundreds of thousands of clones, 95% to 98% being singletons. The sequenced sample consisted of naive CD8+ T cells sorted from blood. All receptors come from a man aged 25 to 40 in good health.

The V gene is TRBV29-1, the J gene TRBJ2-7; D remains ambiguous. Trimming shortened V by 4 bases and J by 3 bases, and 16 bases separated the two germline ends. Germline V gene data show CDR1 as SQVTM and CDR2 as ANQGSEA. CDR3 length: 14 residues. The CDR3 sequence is CSVVLTDLDYEQYF. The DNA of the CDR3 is TGCAGCGTTGTTTTAACAGACCTTGACTACGAGCAGTACTTC.

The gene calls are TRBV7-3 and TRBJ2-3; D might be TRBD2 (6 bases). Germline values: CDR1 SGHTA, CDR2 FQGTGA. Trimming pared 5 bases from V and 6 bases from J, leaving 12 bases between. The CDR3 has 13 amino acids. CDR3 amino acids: CASSLRLGDTQYF. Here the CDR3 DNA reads TGTGCCAGCAGCCTCAGACTAGGCGATACGCAGTATTTT.

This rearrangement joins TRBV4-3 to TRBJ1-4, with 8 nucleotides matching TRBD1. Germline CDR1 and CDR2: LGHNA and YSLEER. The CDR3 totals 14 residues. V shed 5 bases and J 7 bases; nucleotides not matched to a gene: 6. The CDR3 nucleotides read TGCGCCAGCAGCGAGGGGACAGGAGGTGAAAAACTGTTTTTT. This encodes CASSEGTGGEKLFF.

Here the CDR3 reads CASSLALGLAIEQYF. CDR3 DNA sequence: TGTGCCAGCAGCTTGGCGTTAGGACTAGCTATTGAGCAGTACTTC. The rearrangement joins TRBV7-9 to TRBJ2-7, with 8 bases aligning to TRBD2. V was clipped by 3 bases and J by 7 bases; unmatched bases: 11. CDR1 and CDR2 from the germline V gene are SEHNR and FQNEAQ (reference sequence). This CDR3 spans 15 amino acids.

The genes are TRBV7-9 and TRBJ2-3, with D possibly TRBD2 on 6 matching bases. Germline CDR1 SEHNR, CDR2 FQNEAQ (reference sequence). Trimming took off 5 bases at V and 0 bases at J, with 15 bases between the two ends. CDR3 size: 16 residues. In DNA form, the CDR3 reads TGTGCCAGCAGCATTAGCGGCCGGGGGAGCACAGATACGCAGTATTTT. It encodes CASSISGRGSTDTQYF.

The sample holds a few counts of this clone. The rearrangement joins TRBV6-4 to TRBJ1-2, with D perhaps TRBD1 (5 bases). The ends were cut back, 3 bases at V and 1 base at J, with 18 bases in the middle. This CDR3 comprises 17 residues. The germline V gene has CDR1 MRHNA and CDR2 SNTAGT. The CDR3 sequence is CASSDFEGHTGNYGYTF. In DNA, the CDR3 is TGTGCCAGCAGTGATTTTGAAGGACATACCGGTAACTATGGCTACACCTTC.

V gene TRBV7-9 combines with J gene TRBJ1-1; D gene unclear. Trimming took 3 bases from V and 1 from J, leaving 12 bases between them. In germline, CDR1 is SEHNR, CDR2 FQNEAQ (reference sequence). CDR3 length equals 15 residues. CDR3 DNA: TGTGCCAGCAGCTTTCGAGCTTTGGGGAACACTGAAGCTTTCTTT. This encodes CASSFRALGNTEAFF.

The CDR3 sequence: CASSYSRESADTQYF. DNA of the CDR3: TGTGCCAGCAGTTACTCGCGGGAGTCCGCAGATACGCAGTATTTT. The chain links TRBV6-5 to TRBJ2-3, with 7 bases fitting TRBD2. The V gene's germline CDR1 is MNHEY and CDR2 SVGAGI. There are 15 residues in the CDR3. The trim removed 0 bases at V and 4 bases at J, leaving 4 bases unmatched.

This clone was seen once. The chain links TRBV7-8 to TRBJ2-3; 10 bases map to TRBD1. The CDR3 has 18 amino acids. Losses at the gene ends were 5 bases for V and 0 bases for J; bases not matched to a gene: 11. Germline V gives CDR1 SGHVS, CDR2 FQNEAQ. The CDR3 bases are TGTGCCAGCAGCCGGGACAGGGGACAAACCACTAGCACAGATACGCAGTATTTT. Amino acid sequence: CASSRDRGQTTSTDTQYF. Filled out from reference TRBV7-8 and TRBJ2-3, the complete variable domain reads GAGVSQSPRYKVAKRGQDVALRCDPISGHVSLFWYQQALGQGPEFLTYFQNEAQLDKSGLPSDRFFAERPEGSVSTLKIQRTQQEDSAVYLCASSRDRGQTTSTDTQYFGPGTRLTVL.

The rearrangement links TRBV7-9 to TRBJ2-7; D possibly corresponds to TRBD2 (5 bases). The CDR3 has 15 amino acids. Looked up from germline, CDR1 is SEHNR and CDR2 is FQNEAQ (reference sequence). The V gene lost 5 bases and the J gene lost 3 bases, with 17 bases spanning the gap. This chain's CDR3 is CASSPARGPGYEQYF. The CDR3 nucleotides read TGTGCCAGCAGCCCCGCCCGGGGTCCAGGCTACGAGCAGTACTTC.